The sequence of this TCR beta chain was determined in a study of T cells in Graves' hyperthyroidism and ophthalmopathy. This clonotype was observed a handful of times. CDR3 size: 16 residues. Trimming at V came to 1 base and at J to 4 bases, leaving 6 bases not matched to a gene. Germline loops: CDR1 KGHSH, CDR2 LQKENI. TCR beta CDR3 regions were amplified from RNA. The HTBI primer set served for first-round RT-PCR of the TCR CDR3. TCRdb independently ran MiXCR on the multiplex PCR reads; one entry per CDR3 protein. The table includes 350,000 to 500,000 distinct CDR3 sequences, approximately 13% detected once.

The rearrangement links TRBV18 to TRBJ1-3, with 8 bases aligning to TRBD1. This clonotype originated in a woman under 30 with Graves' hyperthyroidism. The material sequenced was blood. This CDR3 reads CASSPRSGGSGNTIYF. CDR3 nucleotides: TGTGCCAGCTCACCACGGTCAGGGGGCAGCGGAAACACCATATATTTT. Based on the CDR3 plus reference TRBV18 and TRBJ1-3, the full variable domain is NAGVMQNPRHLVRRRGQEARLRCSPMKGHSHVYWYRQLPEEGLKFMVYLQKENIIDESGMPKERFSAEFPKEGPSILRIQQVVRGDSAAYFCASSPRSGGSGNTIYFGEGSWLTVV.